The subject of this entry is one T cell receptor (beta chain). TCRdb keeps only in-frame clones here, not all; method: immunoSEQ multiplex PCR. The top ten hold 2.3% of the sample, which has 150,000 or so clones, approximately 91% seen once. The source of the sample is a study of blood T cell repertoires in COVID-19. At the level of the study: The study drew acute and convalescent COVID-19 samples from the United States, Italy and Spain.

CDR3 length: 17 amino acids. V lost 0 bases and J lost 6; bases outside the gene matches: 9. Germline CDR1 is KGHSH and CDR2 is LQKENI. The chain uses TRBV18 and TRBJ2-7; 12 bases fit TRBD1. Sequenced: peripheral blood. This TCR came from a human donor in a cohort sampled during active COVID-19. CDR3 region: CASSPPLKGQGAGEQYF. The CDR3 region has the DNA TGTGCCAGCTCACCACCGCTCAAGGGACAGGGGGCGGGCGAGCAGTACTTC. Full variable domain (rest looked up from reference TRBV18 and TRBJ2-7): NAGVMQNPRHLVRRRGQEARLRCSPMKGHSHVYWYRQLPEEGLKFMVYLQKENIIDESGMPKERFSAEFPKEGPSILRIQQVVRGDSAAYFCASSPPLKGQGAGEQYFGPGTRLTVT.